A selection of T cell receptor beta chains follows, all from one sample in a study of T cells in Graves' hyperthyroidism and ophthalmopathy. TCRdb fed the multiplex PCR reads into MiXCR, producing one record per CDR3 protein. The sample lists some 570,000 distinct CDR3 sequences, 14% occurring once. Sequenced: blood. The receptors shown here come from a woman in her late teens or twenties with Graves' ophthalmopathy. CDR3s include the opening cysteine and the closing phenylalanine or tryptophan. Fields, in order: CDR3 length, D gene, V gene, clone size, J gene, CDR3 protein, CDR3 DNA. The D gene is left open where the match is weak. Rows may omit the clone size; those that give it use once, few, many or a size class.

17,.,TRBV12-3/TRBV12-4,.,TRBJ1-1,CASSYPLQRGRNTEAFF,TGTGCCAGCAGTTACCCTTTACAACGAGGCCGGAACACTGAAGCTTTCTTT
18,TRBD1,TRBV9,.,TRBJ1-4,CASSPRGTDVATNEKLFF,TGTGCCAGCAGCCCACGAGGGACAGATGTTGCAACTAATGAAAAACTGTTTTTT
14,.,TRBV6-2/TRBV6-3,many,TRBJ2-7,CASRQGIGEDEQYF,TGTGCCAGCAGACAGGGGATAGGGGAGGACGAGCAGTACTTC
16,TRBD1,TRBV29-1,many,TRBJ1-2,CSVEDRRDRSNYGYTF,TGCAGCGTTGAAGACCGAAGGGACAGATCTAACTATGGCTACACCTTC
10,.,TRBV29-1,.,TRBJ1-5,CSVEWQPQHF,TGCAGCGTTGAGTGGCAGCCCCAGCATTTT
14,TRBD1,TRBV7-2,many,TRBJ2-4,CASSLEQGVGIQYF,TGTGCCAGCAGCTTAGAACAGGGGGTGGGCATTCAGTACTTC
13,.,TRBV6-1,many,TRBJ2-7,CASSEVGLYEQYF,TGTGCCAGCAGTGAAGTTGGCCTCTACGAGCAGTACTTC
18,TRBD2,TRBV4-2,.,TRBJ2-1,CASSRMGLDAVRHNEQFF,TGTGCCAGCAGCCGAATGGGACTAGACGCGGTTCGTCACAATGAGCAGTTCTTC
14,.,TRBV29-1,few,TRBJ2-3,CSVERGLGTDTQYF,TGCAGCGTTGAGAGGGGCCTGGGCACAGATACGCAGTATTTT
14,.,TRBV5-6,few,TRBJ1-1,CASSVAPGHTEAFF,TGTGCCAGCAGCGTTGCTCCGGGGCACACTGAAGCTTTCTTT
13,.,TRBV12-3/TRBV12-4,.,TRBJ2-7,CAPEGHQYYEQYF,TGTGCCCCAGAGGGACACCAGTACTACGAGCAGTACTTC
20,TRBD2,TRBV11-3,few,TRBJ2-1,CASSLEGFRTSGSSRNEQFF,TGTGCCAGCAGCTTAGAGGGTTTTCGGACTAGCGGGAGTTCCAGGAATGAGCAGTTCTTC
19,TRBD2,TRBV14,.,TRBJ2-3,CASSRGLAGGSPGTDTQYF,TGTGCCAGCAGCCGGGGACTAGCGGGAGGATCCCCGGGGACAGATACGCAGTATTTT
19,TRBD1,TRBV7-8,.,TRBJ2-7,CASSRGRWGLTGFSYEQYF,TGTGCCAGCAGCCGCGGTCGTTGGGGGTTGACAGGGTTCTCCTACGAGCAGTACTTC
14,TRBD2,TRBV28,many,TRBJ2-7,CASNLAGVTYEQYF,TGTGCCAGCAATTTAGCGGGGGTAACCTACGAGCAGTACTTC
13,.,TRBV18,many,TRBJ1-2,CASSPAAEHGYTF,TGTGCCAGCTCACCAGCGGCAGAACATGGCTACACCTTC
15,TRBD2,TRBV18,many,TRBJ2-1,CASSPMGGVSNEQFF,TGTGCCAGCTCACCCATGGGAGGGGTGTCCAATGAGCAGTTCTTC
13,TRBD1,TRBV12-3/TRBV12-4,many,TRBJ2-7,CASSLRDSYEQYF,TGTGCCAGCAGCCTCCGGGACAGCTACGAGCAGTACTTC
15,TRBD2,TRBV11-1,many,TRBJ2-5,CASSLGGTSEETQYF,TGTGCCAGCAGCTTAGGGGGGACTAGCGAAGAGACCCAGTACTTC
16,TRBD1,TRBV27,few,TRBJ1-4,CASSLSRQGAGEKLFF,TGTGCCAGCAGTTTATCAAGACAGGGGGCGGGTGAAAAACTGTTTTTT
15,TRBD1,TRBV15,.,TRBJ1-2,CATSTVTTGAPLASF,TGTGCCACCAGCACTGTCACAACAGGGGCCCCCCTAGCCTCCTTC
14,.,TRBV19,few,TRBJ1-3,CASSISVAGSTIYF,TGTGCCAGTAGTATAAGTGTGGCTGGAAGCACCATATATTTT
14,.,TRBV7-8,.,TRBJ1-6,CASSRGGTNSPLHF,TGTGCCAGCAGCCGAGGGGGGACTAATTCACCCCTCCACTTT
14,.,TRBV10-3,.,TRBJ2-3,CAISAGVGTDTQYF,TGTGCCATCAGTGCAGGGGTGGGCACAGATACGCAGTATTTT
15,TRBD1,TRBV11-1,.,TRBJ2-1,CASRSGTGTNNEQFF,TGTGCCAGCAGGTCCGGGACAGGGACTAACAATGAGCAGTTCTTC
15,.,TRBV19,.,TRBJ1-5,CASSIRQVLNQPQHF,TGTGCCAGTAGTATCCGACAGGTGTTGAATCAGCCCCAGCATTTT
15,.,TRBV27,.,TRBJ2-2,CASSLTGRATGELFF,TGTGCCAGCAGTTTAACCGGGCGGGCCACCGGGGAGCTGTTTTTT
12,.,TRBV28,many,TRBJ1-1,CASRIGDTEAFF,TGTGCCAGCAGAATCGGTGACACTGAAGCTTTCTTT
16,TRBD2,TRBV7-2,.,TRBJ2-3,CASSPTRTSVTDTQYF,TGTGCCAGCAGCCCCACTCGGACTAGCGTGACAGATACGCAGTATTTT
12,.,TRBV3-1,many,TRBJ2-2,CASSQVSGELFF,TGTGCCAGCAGCCAAGTTAGTGGGGAGCTGTTTTTT
17,TRBD2,TRBV28,many,TRBJ2-5,CASSLSGVGGRGETQYF,TGTGCCAGCAGTTTATCTGGCGTGGGAGGGAGGGGAGAGACCCAGTACTTC
16,.,TRBV25-1,many,TRBJ1-1,CASSGTGTGDRTEAFF,TGTGCCAGCAGTGGAACAGGGACGGGGGATCGGACTGAAGCTTTCTTT
14,.,TRBV5-5,many,TRBJ1-1,CASSLYQGSVEAFF,TGTGCCAGCAGTCTTTACCAGGGGTCAGTTGAAGCTTTCTTT